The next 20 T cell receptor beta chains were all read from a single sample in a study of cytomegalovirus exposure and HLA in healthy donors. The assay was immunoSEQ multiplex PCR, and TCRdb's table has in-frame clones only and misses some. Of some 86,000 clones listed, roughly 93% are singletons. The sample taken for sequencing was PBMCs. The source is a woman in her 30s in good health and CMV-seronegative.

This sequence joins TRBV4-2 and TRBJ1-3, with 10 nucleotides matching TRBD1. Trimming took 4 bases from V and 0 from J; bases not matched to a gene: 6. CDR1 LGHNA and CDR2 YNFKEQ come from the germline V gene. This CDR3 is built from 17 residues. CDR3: CASSPRTGGTSGNTIYF. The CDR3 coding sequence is TGTGCCAGCAGCCCACGGACAGGGGGGACCTCTGGAAACACCATATATTTT.

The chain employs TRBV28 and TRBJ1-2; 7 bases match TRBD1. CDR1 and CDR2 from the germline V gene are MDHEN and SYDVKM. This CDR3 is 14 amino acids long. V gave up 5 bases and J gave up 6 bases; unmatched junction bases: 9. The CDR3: CASSLTGPADGYTF. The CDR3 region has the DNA TGTGCCAGCAGTCTGACAGGGCCAGCGGATGGCTACACCTTC.

The CDR3 reads CASSEQSYEQYF. DNA of the CDR3: TGTGCCAGCAGTGAGCAGTCCTACGAGCAGTACTTC. The chain employs TRBV2 and TRBJ2-7; D not resolved. Trimming removed 3 bases from V and 1 base from J, with 4 bases in between. This CDR3 comprises 12 residues. The germline gives CDR1 SNHLY, CDR2 FYNNEI. Filled out from reference TRBV2 and TRBJ2-7, the complete variable domain reads EPEVTQTPSHQVTQMGQEVILRCVPISNHLYFYWYRQILGQKVEFLVSFYNNEISEKSEIFDDQFSVERPDGSNFTLKIRSTKLEDSAMYFCASSEQSYEQYFGPGTRLTVT.

CDR3 amino acids: CASSGGTSGGATQYF. As DNA, the CDR3 is TGTGCCAGCAGCGGAGGGACTAGCGGGGGGGCTACGCAGTATTTT. The rearrangement links TRBV9 to TRBJ2-3, with TRBD2 identical over 16 bases. The CDR3 runs 15 residues. Unmatched junction bases numbered 3, after V lost 3 bases and J lost 8 bases. The germline CDR1 and CDR2 sequences are SGDLS and YYNGEE.

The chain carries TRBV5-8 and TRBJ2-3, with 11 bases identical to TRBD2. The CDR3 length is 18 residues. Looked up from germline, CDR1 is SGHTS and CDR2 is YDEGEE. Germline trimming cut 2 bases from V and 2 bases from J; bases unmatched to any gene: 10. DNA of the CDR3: TGTGCCAGCAGCTTCACTAGCGGGGGATCCATAACCACAGATACGCAGTATTTT. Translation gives CASSFTSGGSITTDTQYF.

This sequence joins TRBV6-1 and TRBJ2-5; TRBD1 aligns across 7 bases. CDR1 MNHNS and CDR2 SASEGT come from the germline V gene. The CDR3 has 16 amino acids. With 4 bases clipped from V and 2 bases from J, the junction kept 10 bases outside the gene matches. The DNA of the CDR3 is TGTGCCAGCAGTGTCATAGGGGGCATGGCGCAAGAGACCCAGTACTTC. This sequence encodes CASSVIGGMAQETQYF.

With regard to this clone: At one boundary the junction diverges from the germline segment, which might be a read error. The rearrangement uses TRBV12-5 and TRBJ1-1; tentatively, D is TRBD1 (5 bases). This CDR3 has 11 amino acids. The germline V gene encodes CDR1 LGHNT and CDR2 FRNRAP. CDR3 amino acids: CASGLGPEAFF. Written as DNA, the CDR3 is TGTGCTAGTGGCTTGGGGCCTGAAGCTTTCTTT.

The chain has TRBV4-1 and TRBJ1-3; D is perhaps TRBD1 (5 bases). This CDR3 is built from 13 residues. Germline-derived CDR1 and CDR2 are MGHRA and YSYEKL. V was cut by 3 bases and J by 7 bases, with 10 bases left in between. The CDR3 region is CASSQEGINTIYF. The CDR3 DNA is TGCGCCAGCAGCCAGGAGGGGATTAACACCATATATTTT.

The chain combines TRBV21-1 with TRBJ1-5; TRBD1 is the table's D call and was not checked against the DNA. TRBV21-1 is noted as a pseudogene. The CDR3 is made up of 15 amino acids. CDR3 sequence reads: CASSKRRQSIIPQHF. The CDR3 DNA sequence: TGTGCCAGCAGCAAGCGCAGGCAGTCTATCATACCCCAGCATTTT.

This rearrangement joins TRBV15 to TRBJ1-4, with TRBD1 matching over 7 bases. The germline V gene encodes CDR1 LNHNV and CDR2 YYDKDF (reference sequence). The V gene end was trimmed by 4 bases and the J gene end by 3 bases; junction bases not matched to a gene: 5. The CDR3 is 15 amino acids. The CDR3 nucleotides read TGTGCCACCAGCATAACAGGGGAAGCTAATGAAAAACTGTTTTTT. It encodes CATSITGEANEKLFF.

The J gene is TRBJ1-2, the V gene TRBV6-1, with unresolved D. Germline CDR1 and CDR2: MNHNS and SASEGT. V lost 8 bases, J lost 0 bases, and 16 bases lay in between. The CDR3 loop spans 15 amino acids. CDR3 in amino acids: CASVVLLPPNYGYTF. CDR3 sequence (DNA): TGTGCCAGCGTCGTCCTACTACCCCCTAACTATGGCTACACCTTC.

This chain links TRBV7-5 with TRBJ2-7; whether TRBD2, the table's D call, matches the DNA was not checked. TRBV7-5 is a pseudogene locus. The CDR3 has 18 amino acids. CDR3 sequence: CVRSLGPPVAGRFHEQYF. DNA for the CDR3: TGTGTCAGAAGCTTAGGGCCCCCGGTAGCGGGGCGTTTCCACGAGCAGTACTTC.

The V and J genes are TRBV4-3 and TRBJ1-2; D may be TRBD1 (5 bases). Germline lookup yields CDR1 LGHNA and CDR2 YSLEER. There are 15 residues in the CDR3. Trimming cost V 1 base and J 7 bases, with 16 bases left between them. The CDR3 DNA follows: TGCGCCAGCAGCCAAGCCGGGGGTACCAACCGTGGCTACACCTTC. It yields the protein CASSQAGGTNRGYTF.

DNA of the CDR3: TGTGCCTGGAGTGTAGGGGGGGACCATGGCTACACCTTC. Amino acids: CAWSVGGDHGYTF. The J gene is TRBJ1-2, the V gene TRBV30; D is perhaps TRBD1 (6 bases). The V end was cut by 0 bases, the J end by 6 bases, with 11 bases between. The CDR3 totals 13 residues. Per the germline V gene, CDR1 is GTSNPN and CDR2 is SVGIG (reference sequence).

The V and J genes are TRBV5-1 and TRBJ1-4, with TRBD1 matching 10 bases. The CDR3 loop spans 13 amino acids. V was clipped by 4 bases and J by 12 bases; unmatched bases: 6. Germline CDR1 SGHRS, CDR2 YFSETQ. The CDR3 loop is CASSRRDRGELFF. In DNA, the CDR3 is TGCGCCAGCAGCCGCCGGGACAGGGGAGAACTGTTTTTT.

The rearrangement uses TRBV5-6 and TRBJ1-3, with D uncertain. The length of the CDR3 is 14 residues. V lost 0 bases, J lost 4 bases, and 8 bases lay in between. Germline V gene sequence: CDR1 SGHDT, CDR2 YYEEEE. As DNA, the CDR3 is TGTGCCAGCAGCTTGGAAGTGAGCGGAAACACCATATATTTT. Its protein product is CASSLEVSGNTIYF.

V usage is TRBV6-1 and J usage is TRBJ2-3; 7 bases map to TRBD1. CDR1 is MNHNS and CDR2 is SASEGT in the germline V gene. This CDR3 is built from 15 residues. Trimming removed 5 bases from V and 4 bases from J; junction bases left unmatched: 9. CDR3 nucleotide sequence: TGTGCCAGCAGTCATGACAGGGTGGGTGCAGATACGCAGTATTTT. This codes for CASSHDRVGADTQYF.

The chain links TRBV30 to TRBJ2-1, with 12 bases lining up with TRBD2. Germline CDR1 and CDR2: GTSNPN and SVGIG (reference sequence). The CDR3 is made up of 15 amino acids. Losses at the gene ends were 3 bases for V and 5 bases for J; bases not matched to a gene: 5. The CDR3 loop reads CAWSALAGGDNEQFF. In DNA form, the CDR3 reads TGTGCCTGGAGCGCCCTAGCGGGAGGGGACAATGAGCAGTTCTTC.

CDR3 amino acids: CAIRKPSPDRPANYGYTF. The CDR3 nucleotides are TGTGCCATCAGGAAGCCCTCTCCGGACAGGCCAGCTAACTATGGCTACACCTTC. This rearrangement joins TRBV10-3 to TRBJ1-2, with 7 bases identical to TRBD1. Germline assignment: CDR1 ENHRY and CDR2 SYGVKD. The CDR3 consists of 18 residues. V dropped 6 bases and J dropped 0; count of bases not matched to a gene: 16.

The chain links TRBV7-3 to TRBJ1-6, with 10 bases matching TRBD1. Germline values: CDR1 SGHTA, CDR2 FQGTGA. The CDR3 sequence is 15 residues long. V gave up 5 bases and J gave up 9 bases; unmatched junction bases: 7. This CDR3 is CASSQTGGAGSPLHF. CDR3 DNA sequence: TGTGCCAGCAGCCAGACAGGGGGCGCAGGTTCACCCCTCCACTTT.